This passage covers 12 T cell receptor beta chains from one sample sequenced in a study of cytomegalovirus exposure and HLA in healthy donors. This PCR relied on a set of 60 Vbeta primers and 13 Jbeta primers. Here immunoSEQ multiplex PCR was the method, and the copy in TCRdb shows in-frame clones only, minus some. The sample holds about 110,000 clones. Source material: PBMCs. The receptors derive from a man younger than 30 in good health and CMV-seronegative.

The V call is TRBV14, the J call TRBJ1-6; the D gene is possibly TRBD1 (6 bases). V gave up 4 bases and J gave up 12 bases, with 13 bases separating them. This CDR3 has 13 residues. Germline assignment: CDR1 SGHDN and CDR2 FVKESK. CDR3 amino acids: CASSRGQFLPLHF. The CDR3 nucleotides read TGTGCCAGCAGCCGTGGACAGTTTCTACCCCTCCACTTT.

The V and J genes are TRBV25-1 and TRBJ1-6; D gene unclear. The V gene's germline CDR1 is MGHDK and CDR2 SYGVNS. The CDR3 spans 16 residues. Trimming took 2 bases from V and 0 from J, leaving 8 bases between them. CDR3: CASSELWSSYNSPLHF. CDR3 sequence (DNA): TGTGCCAGCAGTGAACTATGGAGCTCCTATAATTCACCCCTCCACTTT.

V usage is TRBV5-6 and J usage is TRBJ1-5; 8 nucleotides agree with TRBD1. This CDR3 contains 13 residues. V shed 4 bases, J shed 7 bases, and the junction held 4 bases outside the gene matches. CDR1 and CDR2 (germline): SGHDT, YYEEEE. Written as DNA, the CDR3 is TGTGCCAGCAGCGTGACAGGGGTCCAGCCCCAGCATTTT. It is translated as CASSVTGVQPQHF. The full variable domain, its missing parts supplied by reference TRBV5-6 and TRBJ1-5, is DAGVTQSPTHLIKTRGQQVTLRCSPKSGHDTVSWYQQALGQGPQFIFQYYEEEERQRGNFPDRFSGHQFPNYSSELNVNALLLGDSALYLCASSVTGVQPQHFGDGTRLSIL.

The chain links TRBV4-2 to TRBJ1-4; perhaps TRBD1 as D (6 bases). The V and J ends lost 0 bases and 7 bases respectively, with 15 bases between them. CDR1 LGHNA and CDR2 YNFKEQ come from the germline V gene. The CDR3 covers 16 residues. The CDR3 DNA reads as TGTGCCAGCAGCCAAGAAGGGGGGGGCCAGGGTGAAAAACTGTTTTTT. This encodes CASSQEGGGQGEKLFF.

This chain's CDR3 is CASSLSIPGVEAFF. The CDR3 nucleotides read TGTGCCAGCAGCTTAAGCATTCCAGGGGTTGAAGCTTTCTTT. The chain combines TRBV11-2 with TRBJ1-1; maybe TRBD1 (6 bases). From germline, CDR1 is SGHAT and CDR2 FQNNGV. V lost 2 bases, J lost 7 bases, and 14 bases lay in between. The CDR3 has 14 amino acids.

CDR3 coding DNA: TGTGCCAGTAGTAGGGACAGAGATTACAATGAGCAGTTCTTC. It encodes CASSRDRDYNEQFF. This chain joins TRBV19 and TRBJ2-1; TRBD1 matches at 7 bases. The V gene end was trimmed by 4 bases and the J gene end by 4 bases; junction bases not matched to a gene: 4. Germline V gene lookup returns CDR1 LNHDA and CDR2 SQIVND (reference sequence). The CDR3 totals 14 residues.

The V call is TRBV10-3, the J call TRBJ1-6; TRBD1 aligns across 10 bases. J lost 10 bases, V lost 0 bases, and 6 bases had no gene match. This CDR3 has 16 amino acids. Germline V gene data show CDR1 as ENHRY and CDR2 as SYGVKD. CDR3 sequence: CAISESGTGARSPLHF. CDR3 DNA: TGTGCCATCAGTGAGTCGGGGACAGGGGCTCGGTCACCCCTCCACTTT.

The V and J genes are TRBV28 and TRBJ2-3, with a weak D call TRBD2 (5 bases). The length of the CDR3 is 14 residues. Germline CDR1 is MDHEN and CDR2 is SYDVKM. V was shortened by 5 bases and J by 2 bases, with 11 bases between the two germline ends. CDR3: CASSIIRDTDTQYF. The CDR3 DNA reads as TGTGCCAGCAGTATTATTCGGGACACAGATACGCAGTATTTT.

The chain recombines TRBV19 with TRBJ1-5; perhaps TRBD1 as D (5 bases). V gave up 5 bases and J gave up 0 bases, with 11 bases separating them. The CDR3 totals 15 residues. The germline CDR1 and CDR2 sequences are LNHDA and SQIVND (reference sequence). CDR3 in DNA: TGTGCCAGTAGTGATTTGCAGGGTAGCAATCAGCCCCAGCATTTT. Translating it yields CASSDLQGSNQPQHF.

This chain links TRBV10-3 with TRBJ1-1, with 10 bases lining up with TRBD1. With V trimmed by 5 bases and J by 3 bases, 3 bases remained unmatched. Per the germline V gene, CDR1 is ENHRY and CDR2 is SYGVKD. The CDR3 length is 14 residues. The CDR3 DNA reads as TGTGCCATCAGTCCGGGACAGGGGTACACTGAAGCTTTCTTT. It encodes CAISPGQGYTEAFF.

The V call is TRBV6-4, the J call TRBJ2-3, with D possibly matching TRBD2 (6 bases). Trimming shortened V by 8 bases and J by 5 bases, and 17 bases separated the two germline ends. Germline CDR1 reads MRHNA; CDR2 reads SNTAGT. There are 14 residues in the CDR3. CDR3 amino acids: CASAAGSEGDTQYF. The CDR3 DNA follows: TGTGCCAGCGCTGCGGGGTCCGAGGGAGATACGCAGTATTTT.

The chain has TRBV7-9 and TRBJ2-1, with TRBD2 matching 9 bases. This CDR3 spans 13 amino acids. From germline, CDR1 is SEHNR and CDR2 FQNEAQ (reference sequence). The V and J ends lost 8 bases and 5 bases, in that order; junction bases with no gene match: 4. Written as DNA, the CDR3 is TGTGCCAGCGGACTAGCGCCTAACAATGAGCAGTTCTTC. This translates into CASGLAPNNEQFF.